One sample yielded the 4 T cell receptor beta chains listed below, sequenced in a study of cytotoxic CD8 clonotypes in ibrutinib-treated CLL. Clones were sequenced by immunoSEQ multiplex PCR, and TCRdb holds only the in-frame ones, with some missing. The profile shows more than 200,000 clones, under 75% of them singletons. Sequenced here: PBMCs, sampled after 24 months of ibrutinib treatment. Receptors were obtained from a human donor with chronic lymphocytic leukemia.

The chain carries TRBV6-5 and TRBJ2-7; 9 bases fit TRBD1. CDR1 and CDR2 (germline): MNHEY, SVGAGI. J lost 5 bases, V lost 8 bases, and 10 bases had no gene match. The CDR3 sequence is 14 residues long. The CDR3, as DNA: TGTGCCAGCTGTCGACAGGGGGAGTTGGACGAGCAGTACTTC. Its protein product is CASCRQGELDEQYF.

This clone was detected a few times. The genes are TRBV28 and TRBJ1-1, with 7 bases matching TRBD1. The V gene end was trimmed by 5 bases and the J gene end by 5 bases; junction bases not matched to a gene: 8. This CDR3 spans 14 amino acids. In germline, CDR1 is MDHEN, CDR2 SYDVKM. The CDR3 DNA is TGTGCCAGCAGTCACCAGACAGGGTTGACTGAAGCTTTCTTT. Protein product: CASSHQTGLTEAFF. Together with reference TRBV28 and TRBJ1-1, the CDR3 gives the full variable domain: DVKVTQSSRYLVKRTGEKVFLECVQDMDHENMFWYRQDPGLGLRLIYFSYDVKMKEKGDIPEGYSVSREKKERFSLILESASTNQTSMYLCASSHQTGLTEAFFGQGTRLTVV.

Only a few counts were recorded for this clone. V gene TRBV18 combines with J gene TRBJ2-3; 12 bases match TRBD2. The V gene's germline CDR1 is KGHSH and CDR2 LQKENI. The CDR3 runs to 19 residues. V dropped 2 bases and J dropped 0; count of bases not matched to a gene: 9. CDR3 DNA: TGTGCCAGCTCACCATACACCCTAGCGGGAGGGTCTAGCACAGATACGCAGTATTTT. As protein: CASSPYTLAGGSSTDTQYF. Complete variable domain (other parts from reference TRBV18 and TRBJ2-3): NAGVMQNPRHLVRRRGQEARLRCSPMKGHSHVYWYRQLPEEGLKFMVYLQKENIIDESGMPKERFSAEFPKEGPSILRIQQVVRGDSAAYFCASSPYTLAGGSSTDTQYFGPGTRLTVL.

The chain uses TRBV30 and TRBJ2-2; TRBD1 might be the D (5 bases). Germline V gives CDR1 GTSNPN, CDR2 SVGIG (reference sequence). This CDR3 has 15 residues. The V end was cut by 2 bases, the J end by 4 bases, with 14 bases between. The CDR3 nucleotides read TGTGCCTGGAGTTCGCTAGGGGCGAGCACCGGGGAGCTGTTTTTT. It codes for CAWSSLGASTGELFF. The whole variable domain, filled in from reference TRBV30 and TRBJ2-2, reads SQTIHQWPATLVQPVGSPLSLECTVEGTSNPNLYWYRQAAGRGLQLLFYSVGIGQISSEVPQNLSASRPQDRQFILSSKKLLLSDSGFYLCAWSSLGASTGELFFGEGSRLTVL.